The clone carrying this T cell receptor (beta chain) was seen many times. Its target is not known. Diagnosis of hyperthyroidism was new in patients aged 18 to 65, and its duration was under 2 months. Diagnostic decisions used clinical symptoms, serum thyroxine and TRAb, thyroid ultrasound and orbital computed tomography. Amplification targeted TCR beta CDR3 regions from RNA transcripts. A set of HTBI primers served as the primers for a first-round RT-PCR of the TCR CDR3. TCRdb re-derived calls from the multiplex PCR reads in MiXCR, one entry per CDR3 protein. This sample has about 350,000 distinct CDR3 sequences, with about a sixth found just once. This sample stems from a study of T cells in Graves' hyperthyroidism and ophthalmopathy. Study-wide context: Peripheral blood samples were taken at initial diagnosis, prior to any treatment.

Trimming shortened V by 1 base and J by 0 bases, and 7 bases separated the two germline ends. The germline V gene has CDR1 MNHEY and CDR2 SMNVEV (reference sequence). This CDR3 region has 15 residues. Whole-study findings and limits: Most clonotypes that expanded in the thyroid above 0.001 also showed up in blood.

The chain recombines TRBV27 with TRBJ2-4; no definite D call. The TCR sequence derives from a woman aged 25-40 years with Graves' hyperthyroidism that later progressed to Graves' ophthalmopathy. The source material was blood. In DNA form, the CDR3 reads TGTGCCAGCAGTTTATTTTGGGAAGCCAAAAACATTCAGTACTTC. This sequence encodes CASSLFWEAKNIQYF.